This T cell receptor beta chain was documented in a study of CD8+ T cells in alopecia areata. The authors extracted RNA and reverse transcribed it into cDNA as the sequencing template. Only in-frame clones appear in the TCRdb table, and some are missing; sequencing was by immunoSEQ multiplex PCR. The table includes about 120,000 clones, roughly 69% detected once. CD4+ and CD8+ T cells were sorted from PBMCs stained for CD3, CD4 and CD8. Points from the study as a whole: Shared TCR sequences were less clear between patients than in mice, possibly partly from HLA diversity. Scalp lesions, especially in alopecia totalis/universalis, had higher clonality than normal scalp. Normal skin contains resident alphabeta T cells, and these are also sequenced in scalp samples.

In its sample, this clone was seen a few times. Its antigen is not identified. V lost 7 bases and J lost 6, with 8 bases in between. The CDR3 contains 10 residues. Germline-derived CDR1 and CDR2 are SQVTM and ANQGSEA. The specimen sequenced was CD4+ T cells sorted from blood. This receptor was obtained from a human donor in good health. V is TRBV29-1 and J is TRBJ2-3; D is possibly TRBD2 (5 bases). The CDR3 spells CSASGDTQYF. CDR3 coding DNA: TGCAGCGCCTCGGGGGATACGCAGTATTTT.